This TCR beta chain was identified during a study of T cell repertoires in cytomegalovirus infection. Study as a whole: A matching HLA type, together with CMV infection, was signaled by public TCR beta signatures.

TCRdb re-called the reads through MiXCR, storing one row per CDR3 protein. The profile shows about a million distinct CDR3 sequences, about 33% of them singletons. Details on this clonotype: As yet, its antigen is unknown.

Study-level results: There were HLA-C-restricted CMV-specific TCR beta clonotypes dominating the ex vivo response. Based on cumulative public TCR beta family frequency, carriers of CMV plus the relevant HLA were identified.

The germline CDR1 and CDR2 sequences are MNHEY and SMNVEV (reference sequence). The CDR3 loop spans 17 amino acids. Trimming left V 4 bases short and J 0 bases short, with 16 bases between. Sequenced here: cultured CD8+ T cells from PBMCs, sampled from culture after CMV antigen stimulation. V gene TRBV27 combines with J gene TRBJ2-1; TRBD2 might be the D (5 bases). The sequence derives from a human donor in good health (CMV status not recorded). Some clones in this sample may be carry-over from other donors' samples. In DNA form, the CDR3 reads TGTGCCAGCAGTTATAACACAGTCACTAGCTCCTACAATGAGCAGTTCTTC. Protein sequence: CASSYNTVTSSYNEQFF.